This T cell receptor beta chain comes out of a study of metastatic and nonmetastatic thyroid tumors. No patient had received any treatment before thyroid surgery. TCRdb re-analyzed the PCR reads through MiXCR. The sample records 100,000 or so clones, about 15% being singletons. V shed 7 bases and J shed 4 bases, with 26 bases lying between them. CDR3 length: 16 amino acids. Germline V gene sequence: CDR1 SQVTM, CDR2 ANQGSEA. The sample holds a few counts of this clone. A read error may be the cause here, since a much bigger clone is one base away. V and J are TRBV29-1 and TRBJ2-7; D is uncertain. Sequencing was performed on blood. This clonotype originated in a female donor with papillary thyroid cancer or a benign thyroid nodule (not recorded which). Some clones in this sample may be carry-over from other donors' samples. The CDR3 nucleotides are TGCAGCGGGTCCCTTTGGGTGAGCCGGCCTAGGTACGAGCAGTACTTC. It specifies CSGSLWVSRPRYEQYF.